Shown below are 22 T cell receptor beta chains from a single sample sequenced in a study of T cells after yellow fever vaccination. TCRdb passed the 5' RACE reads through MiXCR, listing each CDR3 protein once. Among around 500,000 distinct CDR3 sequences, around a fifth were seen once, and the ten largest hold about 15%. The specimen was PBMCs, collected less than 25 days after the first yellow fever vaccination. These TCRs come from a man aged 18 to 35 who received the YFV17D yellow fever vaccine.

This clonotype came up many times. The rearrangement uses TRBV4-2 and TRBJ2-6; no clear D. The CDR3 is 16 residues long. V lost 0 bases, J lost 0 bases, and 6 bases lay in between. Germline CDR1 and CDR2: LGHNA and YNFKEQ. DNA of the CDR3: TGTGCCAGCAGCCAAGACATCAACTCTGGGGCCAACGTCCTGACTTTC. Its protein product is CASSQDINSGANVLTF.

The J gene is TRBJ1-5, the V gene TRBV19, with TRBD1 matching over 9 bases. J gave up 3 bases and V 8 bases, and 8 bases lay outside the gene matches. The germline V gene has CDR1 LNHDA and CDR2 SQIVND (reference sequence). The CDR3 totals 15 residues. CDR3 bases: TGTGCCAGTCGACAGGGGGACAGCCCCAATCAGCCCCAGCATTTT. It is translated as CASRQGDSPNQPQHF.

This clonotype was recorded a few times. The genes are TRBV20-1 and TRBJ1-1, with no clear D. The CDR3 extends over 12 amino acids. Germline CDR1 is DFQATT and CDR2 is SNEGSKA (reference sequence). V was clipped by 6 bases and J by 1 base, with 9 bases between them. The CDR3 DNA sequence: TGCAGTGCCGCGGATCCGAACACTGAAGCTTTCTTT. Protein product: CSAADPNTEAFF.

In its sample, this clonotype was seen a few times. The chain employs TRBV25-1 and TRBJ2-7, with 7 nucleotides matching TRBD1. Germline V lookup: CDR1 MGHDK, CDR2 SYGVNS. This CDR3 is 16 amino acids long. Unmatched junction bases numbered 11, after V lost 6 bases and J lost 0 bases. Here the CDR3 reads CASRRRDRACSYEQYV. CDR3 in DNA: TGTGCCAGCAGGAGAAGGGACAGAGCCTGCTCCTACGAGCAGTACGTC.

This chain uses TRBV6-2 or TRBV6-3 with TRBJ2-1, with D tentatively TRBD1 or TRBD2 (5 bases each). The V end was cut by 2 bases, the J end by 8 bases, with 22 bases between. The CDR3 is made up of 17 amino acids. Germline loops: CDR1 MNHEY, CDR2 SVGEGT. The CDR3 region has the DNA TGTGCCAGCAGTTACCTATACCCGGGACCGCCCGGCGATGAGCAGTTCTTC. Translation gives CASSYLYPGPPGDEQFF.

This sequence joins TRBV30 and TRBJ2-7, with D perhaps TRBD1 (5 bases). The ends were cut back, 4 bases at V and 3 bases at J, with 10 bases in the middle. Germline V lookup: CDR1 GTSNPN, CDR2 SVGIG (reference sequence). The CDR3 covers 12 residues. In nucleotides, the CDR3 is TGTGCCTGGACCCTTGACAGCTACGAGCAGTACTTC. Translated, it gives CAWTLDSYEQYF.

The V gene is TRBV3-1, the J gene TRBJ2-2, with D perhaps TRBD1 or TRBD2 (6 bases each). CDR1 is LGHDT, CDR2 YNNKEL, per germline (reference sequence). CDR3 length: 18 amino acids. Trimming took 0 bases from V and 4 from J, leaving 18 bases between them. The CDR3 protein is CASSQDLWLQGGTGELFF. In nucleotides, the CDR3 is TGTGCCAGCAGCCAAGATCTGTGGTTACAGGGAGGCACCGGGGAGCTGTTTTTT.

The chain carries TRBV30 and TRBJ1-2; D is undetermined. Per germline, CDR1 GTSNPN and CDR2 SVGIG (reference sequence). CDR3 length: 12 residues. Between the trimmed V and J ends, which lost 0 bases and 3 bases, there was a span of 5 bases. CDR3 bases: TGTGCCTGGAGTGTAAGCTACTATGGCTACACCTTC. Protein sequence: CAWSVSYYGYTF.

This clonotype was counted a single time. The genes are TRBV18 and TRBJ2-7; 9 nucleotides align to TRBD1. This CDR3 spans 15 amino acids. V lost 2 bases and J lost 6; bases outside the gene matches: 8. From germline, CDR1 is KGHSH and CDR2 LQKENI. The DNA of the CDR3 is TGTGCCAGCTCACCATCCGGGACAGGGTCGATCGAGCAGTACTTC. The encoded protein is CASSPSGTGSIEQYF.

The chain joins TRBV10-3 to TRBJ2-3; 8 bases align to TRBD2. CDR1 and CDR2 (germline): ENHRY, SYGVKD. Trimming at V came to 0 bases and at J to 0 bases, leaving 14 bases not matched to a gene. This CDR3 spans 20 amino acids. Here the CDR3 reads CAISESLGSGDPSSTDTQYF. CDR3 sequence (DNA): TGTGCCATCAGTGAGTCTCTTGGTAGCGGGGACCCTTCTAGCACAGATACGCAGTATTTT.

The V call is TRBV7-8, the J call TRBJ2-5; D gene unclear. The CDR3 consists of 14 residues. Per the germline V gene, CDR1 is SGHVS and CDR2 is FQNEAQ. V lost 4 bases and J 2 bases, leaving 11 bases between the germline ends. The CDR3 DNA is TGTGCCAGCAGCTCCCCCGGCCCACAAGAGACCCAGTACTTC. Its translation: CASSSPGPQETQYF.

The genes are TRBV20-1 and TRBJ1-1; D ambiguous. The V end lost 3 bases, the J end lost 2 bases, and 10 bases lay between the germline ends. The germline V gene encodes CDR1 DFQATT and CDR2 SNEGSKA (reference sequence). This CDR3 comprises 13 residues. The CDR3 loop is CSASGQSNTEAFF. The CDR3 nucleotides are TGCAGTGCTAGTGGGCAGAGCAACACTGAAGCTTTCTTT.

The chain links TRBV20-1 to TRBJ1-2; 7 bases fit TRBD1. Per germline, CDR1 DFQATT and CDR2 SNEGSKA (reference sequence). There are 15 residues in the CDR3. V trimming: 0 bases; J trimming: 8 bases; junction bases outside the gene matches: 12. The CDR3 sequence is CSARDLRWQGDGYTF. In DNA form, the CDR3 reads TGCAGTGCTAGAGATCTGCGGTGGCAGGGGGACGGCTACACCTTC.

The J gene is TRBJ1-2, the V gene TRBV10-3; possibly TRBD1 for D (6 bases). The CDR3 contains 15 residues. Germline V gene lookup returns CDR1 ENHRY and CDR2 SYGVKD. V gave up 5 bases and J gave up 4 bases, with 17 bases separating them. CDR3 DNA: TGTGCCATCAGTAACGACAGGAGCATCCTCTATGGCTACACCTTC. It yields the protein CAISNDRSILYGYTF.

This clonotype has a single count. The chain uses TRBV18 and TRBJ1-5; tentative D call: TRBD1 (5 bases). The CDR3 is made up of 14 amino acids. Germline V lookup: CDR1 KGHSH, CDR2 LQKENI. V lost 6 bases and J 4 bases, leaving 13 bases between the germline ends. DNA of the CDR3: TGTGCCAGCTCTATCACAGGACTGAATCAGCCCCAGCATTTT. This codes for CASSITGLNQPQHF. Full variable domain (outside the CDR3, taken from reference TRBV18 and TRBJ1-5): NAGVMQNPRHLVRRRGQEARLRCSPMKGHSHVYWYRQLPEEGLKFMVYLQKENIIDESGMPKERFSAEFPKEGPSILRIQQVVRGDSAAYFCASSITGLNQPQHFGDGTRLSIL.

The chain couples TRBV7-2 to TRBJ2-1; TRBD2 is a possible D gene (6 bases). Trimming stripped 7 bases from V and 9 bases from J, with 19 bases between. Per germline, CDR1 SGHTA and CDR2 FQGNSA. The CDR3 has 14 residues. CDR3 residues: CASMRGGGLGEQFF. The CDR3 DNA sequence: TGTGCCAGCATGCGGGGAGGTGGGCTGGGTGAGCAGTTCTTC.

This clonotype was counted a few times. The gene calls are TRBV28 and TRBJ2-7, with D unresolved. There are 11 residues in the CDR3. Germline-derived CDR1 and CDR2 are MDHEN and SYDVKM. V gave up 7 bases and J gave up 5 bases, with 9 bases separating them. The CDR3 coding sequence is TGTGCCAGCAAGAGGAACGACGAGCAGTACGTC. Protein product: CASKRNDEQYV.

In its sample, this clonotype was seen a few times. This rearrangement joins TRBV4-2 to TRBJ2-2, with 10 bases identical to TRBD2. The length of the CDR3 is 19 residues. Per germline, CDR1 LGHNA and CDR2 YNFKEQ. V was clipped by 2 bases and J by 4 bases; unmatched bases: 13. For the CDR3, the DNA is TGTGCCAGCAGCCAACTTATTGTCGTAGCGGGGGGTCCCACCGGGGAGCTGTTTTTT. Its translation: CASSQLIVVAGGPTGELFF.

In its sample, this clonotype was seen once. The J gene is TRBJ2-7, the V gene TRBV14, with TRBD1 as a possible D gene (6 bases). The length of the CDR3 is 14 residues. Trimming took off 8 bases at V and 3 bases at J, with 17 bases between the two ends. Germline V CDR1 and CDR2: SGHDN, FVKESK. The CDR3 protein is CASSVRDKSYEQYF. The CDR3, as DNA: TGTGCCAGCTCCGTCCGGGACAAGAGCTACGAGCAGTACTTC.

V usage is TRBV7-9 and J usage is TRBJ2-5, with TRBD1 matching over 7 bases. V lost 6 bases to trimming and J lost 2 bases; unmatched junction nucleotides: 12. CDR1 is SEHNR and CDR2 is FQNEAQ in the germline V gene (reference sequence). The CDR3 loop spans 16 amino acids. The CDR3 protein is CASSSEVTGLQETQYF. CDR3 nucleotide sequence: TGTGCCAGCAGTTCTGAGGTGACAGGGCTACAAGAGACCCAGTACTTC.

This chain links TRBV24-1 with TRBJ1-5; D may be TRBD1 (5 bases). This CDR3 contains 17 residues. The germline V and J ends were trimmed by 0 bases and 2 bases, with 13 bases remaining between them. The germline gives CDR1 KGHDR, CDR2 SFDVKD. For the CDR3, the DNA is TGTGCCACCAGTGATTTGCAATCCCTGGGGGGCAATCAGCCCCAGCATTTT. As protein: CATSDLQSLGGNQPQHF.

This clonotype has a handful of counts. The V gene is TRBV4-1, the J gene TRBJ2-7, with 7 bases matching TRBD1. The germline V gene has CDR1 MGHRA and CDR2 YSYEKL. There are 13 residues in the CDR3. J lost 5 bases, V lost 4 bases, and 5 bases had no gene match. CDR3 protein: CASSRQGGDEQYF. CDR3 in DNA: TGCGCCAGCAGCCGACAGGGCGGCGACGAGCAGTACTTC.